The 14 T cell receptor beta chains in this list originate from one sample, sequenced in a study of shared clonotypes between healthy human individuals. Only CD45RO-negative cells positively selected for CCR7 counted as naive CD8 cells, so terminally differentiated effector memory CD45RA+ cells were excluded. Sequencing was performed with immunoSEQ multiplex PCR; in TCRdb, only in-frame clones are kept and a portion is missing. Among some 2 million clones listed, about 95% were seen once. Input material: naive CD8+ T cells sorted from blood. These receptors were taken from a man younger than 35 in good health.

CDR3 nucleotides: TGTGCCAGCAGTTTAGGCCCCAACACCTACGAGCAGTACTTC. It codes for CASSLGPNTYEQYF. The gene calls are TRBV27 and TRBJ2-7; D uncertain. The length of the CDR3 is 14 residues. In germline, CDR1 is MNHEY, CDR2 SMNVEV (reference sequence). V gave up 2 bases and J gave up 2 bases, with 10 bases separating them.

The rearrangement joins TRBV27 to TRBJ1-2; D is possibly TRBD1 (6 bases). Germline V gene lookup returns CDR1 MNHEY and CDR2 SMNVEV (reference sequence). Trimming pared 0 bases from V and 6 bases from J, leaving 17 bases between. CDR3 length equals 16 residues. This CDR3 is CASSLSMGGQGHGYTF. In nucleotides, the CDR3 is TGTGCCAGCAGTTTATCGATGGGCGGGCAGGGGCATGGCTACACCTTC.

The sample holds one count of this clone. The rearrangement links TRBV7-9 to TRBJ2-7; TRBD1 agrees at 7 bases. Germline values: CDR1 SEHNR, CDR2 FQNEAQ (reference sequence). V lost 4 bases, J lost 6 bases, and 9 bases stayed unmatched. CDR3 size: 14 residues. CDR3 amino acids: CASSSGGPSGEQYF. CDR3 in DNA: TGTGCCAGCAGCTCAGGGGGACCTTCGGGCGAGCAGTACTTC.

About this clone: At the DNA level, this CDR3 is encoded by other sequences in the same sample as well. This rearrangement joins TRBV28 to TRBJ2-2, with a weak D call TRBD2 (5 bases). V dropped 6 bases and J dropped 7 bases, with 15 bases sitting between them. The germline V gene encodes CDR1 MDHEN and CDR2 SYDVKM. This CDR3 contains 14 residues. CDR3 in DNA: TGTGCCAGCAGCCTGGCAGGAGGAGACGGGGAGCTGTTTTTT. This sequence encodes CASSLAGGDGELFF.

The chain recombines TRBV27 with TRBJ2-1; D ambiguous. Germline V lookup: CDR1 MNHEY, CDR2 SMNVEV (reference sequence). The CDR3 length is 13 residues. Trimming pared 4 bases from V and 5 bases from J, leaving 9 bases between. CDR3 sequence reads: CASSSFLDNEQFF. DNA of the CDR3: TGTGCCAGCAGTTCCTTCCTAGACAATGAGCAGTTCTTC.

The gene calls are TRBV6-6 and TRBJ1-5; D gene uncertain. The CDR3 is 16 amino acids. V lost 4 bases, J lost 3 bases, and 16 bases lay in between. In germline, CDR1 is MNHNY, CDR2 SVGAGI (reference sequence). CDR3 DNA sequence: TGTGCCAGCAGTTCCTCTCCCGCAGATTTCAATCAGCCCCAGCATTTT. Translated, it gives CASSSSPADFNQPQHF.

The gene calls are TRBV15 and TRBJ2-7; D ambiguous. The ends were cut back, 0 bases at V and 4 bases at J, with 13 bases in the middle. The CDR3 consists of 15 residues. Looked up from germline, CDR1 is LNHNV and CDR2 is YYDKDF (reference sequence). CDR3 protein: CATSRDQSTLYEQYF. The CDR3 nucleotides are TGTGCCACCAGCAGAGATCAGAGTACCTTGTACGAGCAGTACTTC.

The chain is built from TRBV10-1 and TRBJ2-1; unclear D gene. Germline-derived CDR1 and CDR2 are WNHNN and SYGVQD (reference sequence). This CDR3 spans 12 amino acids. Between the trimmed V and J ends, which lost 4 bases and 12 bases, there was a span of 13 bases. This CDR3 reads CASSGQETAQFF. The CDR3 nucleotides are TGCGCCAGCAGTGGGCAGGAGACCGCGCAGTTCTTC.

This clone was observed a single time. The V call is TRBV6-6, the J call TRBJ1-1; 7 bases line up with TRBD1. The germline gives CDR1 MNHNY, CDR2 SVGAGI (reference sequence). CDR3 length: 16 residues. The V and J ends lost 3 bases and 1 base, in that order; junction bases with no gene match: 8. This chain's CDR3 is CASSYPERTGNTEAFF. The CDR3 DNA is TGTGCCAGCAGTTATCCGGAAAGGACAGGGAACACTGAAGCTTTCTTT.

With respect to this clone: Other nucleotide sequences from this sample produce the same CDR3. CDR3 sequence: CASSLWGDEQFF. As DNA, the CDR3 is TGTGCCAGCAGTTTGTGGGGAGATGAGCAGTTCTTC. The gene calls are TRBV27 and TRBJ2-1; tentatively, D is TRBD2 (5 bases). The ends were cut back, 3 bases at V and 8 bases at J, with 8 bases in the middle. This CDR3 contains 12 residues. The germline gives CDR1 MNHEY, CDR2 SMNVEV (reference sequence).

The V call is TRBV29-1, the J call TRBJ1-4; TRBD1 matches 7 bases. CDR1 is SQVTM and CDR2 is ANQGSEA in the germline V gene. This CDR3 has 13 residues. V gave up 4 bases and J gave up 4 bases; unmatched junction bases: 3. Written as DNA, the CDR3 is TGCAGCGTTGCCGGGACAGATAATGAAAAACTGTTTTTT. Its translation: CSVAGTDNEKLFF.

Concerning this clone: This clone may be a read error of a much larger clone one base away. The chain uses TRBV6-1 and TRBJ1-1; D possibly corresponds to TRBD1 (6 bases). The V and J ends lost 5 bases and 3 bases respectively, with 10 bases between them. Germline values: CDR1 MNHNS, CDR2 SASEGT. The CDR3 spans 13 residues. CDR3 nucleotides: TGTGCCAGCAGTTTAGGGGGGGACACTGAAGCTTTCTTT. Translation: CASSLGGDTEAFF.

The genes are TRBV2 and TRBJ2-3; D ambiguous. This CDR3 spans 15 amino acids. CDR1 and CDR2 from the germline V gene are SNHLY and FYNNEI. Trimming took 8 bases from V and 0 from J, leaving 15 bases between them. The CDR3 is CASAVGFASTDTQYF. The CDR3 DNA follows: TGTGCCAGCGCCGTCGGGTTCGCTAGCACAGATACGCAGTATTTT.

The chain combines TRBV30 with TRBJ1-1; the D is unclear. CDR3 size: 13 residues. Trimming stripped 0 bases from V and 3 bases from J, with 8 bases between. Per germline, CDR1 GTSNPN and CDR2 SVGIG (reference sequence). This CDR3 reads CAWSVFGYTEAFF. CDR3 in DNA: TGTGCCTGGAGTGTTTTCGGTTACACTGAAGCTTTCTTT.